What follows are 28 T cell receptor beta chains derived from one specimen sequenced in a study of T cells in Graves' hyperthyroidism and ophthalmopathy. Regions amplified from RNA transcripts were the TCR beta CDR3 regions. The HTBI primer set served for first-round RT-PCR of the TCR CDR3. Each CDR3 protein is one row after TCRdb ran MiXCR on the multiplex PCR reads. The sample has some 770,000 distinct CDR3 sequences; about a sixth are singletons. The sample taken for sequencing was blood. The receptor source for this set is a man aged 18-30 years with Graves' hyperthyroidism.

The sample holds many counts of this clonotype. The chain's CDR3 is CASRSVSNTEAFF. DNA of the CDR3: TGTGCCAGCAGATCTGTCTCAAACACTGAAGCTTTCTTT. This chain connects TRBV6-2 or TRBV6-3 to TRBJ1-1; D uncertain. The CDR3 is 13 amino acids. V was cut by 6 bases and J by 2 bases, with 10 bases left in between. The germline V gene has CDR1 MNHEY and CDR2 SVGEGT.

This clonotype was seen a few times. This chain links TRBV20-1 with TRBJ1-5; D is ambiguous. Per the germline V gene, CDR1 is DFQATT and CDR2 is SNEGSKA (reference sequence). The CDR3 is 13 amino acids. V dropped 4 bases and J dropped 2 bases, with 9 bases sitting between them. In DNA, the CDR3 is TGCAGTGCTACCGAGGGTGGCAATCAGCCCCAGCATTTT. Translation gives CSATEGGNQPQHF.

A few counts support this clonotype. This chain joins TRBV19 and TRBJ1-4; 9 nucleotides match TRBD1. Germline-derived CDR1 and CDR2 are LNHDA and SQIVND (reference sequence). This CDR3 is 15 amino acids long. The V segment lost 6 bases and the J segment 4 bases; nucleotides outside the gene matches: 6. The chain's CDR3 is CASSPRDRVNEKLFF. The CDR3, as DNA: TGTGCCAGTAGCCCCAGGGACAGGGTTAATGAAAAACTGTTTTTT.

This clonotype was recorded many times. The CDR3 DNA reads TGTGCCTGGAGTGTTGGACTACACGATGAAAAACTGTTTTTT. Residues: CAWSVGLHDEKLFF. The V call is TRBV30, the J call TRBJ1-4; D is ambiguous. CDR1 GTSNPN and CDR2 SVGIG come from the germline V gene (reference sequence). Trimming pared 0 bases from V and 6 bases from J, leaving 11 bases between. The length of the CDR3 is 14 residues. The complete variable domain, with remaining parts taken from reference TRBV30 and TRBJ1-4, reads SQTIHQWPATLVQPVGSPLSLECTVEGTSNPNLYWYRQAAGRGLQLLFYSVGIGQISSEVPQNLSASRPQDRQFILSSKKLLLSDSGFYLCAWSVGLHDEKLFFGSGTQLSVL.

The CDR3 sequence is CSARIYEQFF. The CDR3 bases are TGCAGTGCTAGAATTTATGAGCAGTTCTTC. The chain is built from TRBV20-1 and TRBJ2-1; D is ambiguous. V shed 2 bases and J shed 8 bases, with 4 bases lying between them. The CDR3 is 10 amino acids. Germline CDR1 is DFQATT and CDR2 is SNEGSKA (reference sequence).

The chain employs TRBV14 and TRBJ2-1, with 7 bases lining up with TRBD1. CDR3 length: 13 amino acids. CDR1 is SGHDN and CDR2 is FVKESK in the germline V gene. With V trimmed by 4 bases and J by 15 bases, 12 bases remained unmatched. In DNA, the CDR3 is TGTGCCAGCAGCCTCGTTTTACAGGGGTTAGCGTTCTTC. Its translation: CASSLVLQGLAFF.

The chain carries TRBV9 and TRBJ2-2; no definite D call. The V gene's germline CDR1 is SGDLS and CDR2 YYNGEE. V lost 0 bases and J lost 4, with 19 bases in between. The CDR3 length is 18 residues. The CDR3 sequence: CASSVGDPSAATTGELFF. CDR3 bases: TGTGCCAGCAGCGTAGGTGACCCTTCGGCGGCCACCACCGGGGAGCTGTTTTTT.

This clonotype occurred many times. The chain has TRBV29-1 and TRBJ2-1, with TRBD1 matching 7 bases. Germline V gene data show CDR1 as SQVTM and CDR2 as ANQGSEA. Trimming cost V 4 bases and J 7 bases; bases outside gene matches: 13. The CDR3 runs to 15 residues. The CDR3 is CSVGIGQGDENEQFF. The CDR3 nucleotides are TGCAGCGTTGGCATCGGTCAGGGGGATGAGAATGAGCAGTTCTTC.

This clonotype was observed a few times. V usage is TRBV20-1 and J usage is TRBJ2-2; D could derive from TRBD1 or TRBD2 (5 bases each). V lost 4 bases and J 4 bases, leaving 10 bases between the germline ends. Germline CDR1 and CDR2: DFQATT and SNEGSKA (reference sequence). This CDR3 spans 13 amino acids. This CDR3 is CSANGAGTGELFF. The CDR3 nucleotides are TGCAGTGCTAACGGGGCCGGCACCGGGGAGCTGTTTTTT.

DNA for the CDR3: TGCAGTGCTATCCGGACAGGGGGGAGATACGAGCAGTACTTC. Translation gives CSAIRTGGRYEQYF. The V call is TRBV20-1, the J call TRBJ2-7; 10 nucleotides agree with TRBD1. The germline gives CDR1 DFQATT, CDR2 SNEGSKA (reference sequence). The CDR3 sequence is 14 residues long. V lost 4 bases to trimming and J lost 4 bases; unmatched junction nucleotides: 7.

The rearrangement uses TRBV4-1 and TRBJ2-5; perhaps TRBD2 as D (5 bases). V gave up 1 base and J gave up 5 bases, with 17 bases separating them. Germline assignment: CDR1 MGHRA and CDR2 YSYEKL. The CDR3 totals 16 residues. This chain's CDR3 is CASSQGNFRGFETQYF. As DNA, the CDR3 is TGCGCCAGCAGCCAAGGAAATTTCAGAGGGTTCGAGACCCAGTACTTC.

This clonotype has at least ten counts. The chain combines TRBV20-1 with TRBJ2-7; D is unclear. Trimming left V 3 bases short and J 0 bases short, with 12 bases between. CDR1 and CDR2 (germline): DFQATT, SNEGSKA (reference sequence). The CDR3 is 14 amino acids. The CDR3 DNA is TGCAGTGCTAGGAGTGTGTCTAGCTCCTACGAGCAGTACTTC. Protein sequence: CSARSVSSSYEQYF.

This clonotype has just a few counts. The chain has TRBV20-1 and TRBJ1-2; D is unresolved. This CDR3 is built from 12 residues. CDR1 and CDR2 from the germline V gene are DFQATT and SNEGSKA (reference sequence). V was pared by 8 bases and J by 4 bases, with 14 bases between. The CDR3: CSPPALGYGYTF. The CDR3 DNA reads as TGCAGTCCCCCCGCCCTCGGCTATGGCTACACCTTC.

The CDR3 sequence: CASTLLGAGEAFF. The DNA of the CDR3 is TGTGCCAGCACCCTGTTGGGGGCAGGTGAAGCTTTCTTT. The chain couples TRBV6-2 or TRBV6-3 to TRBJ1-1; the D gene is possibly TRBD1 (6 bases). V shed 7 bases and J shed 7 bases, with 16 bases lying between them. The CDR3 has 13 residues. Germline-derived CDR1 and CDR2 are MNHEY and SVGEGT.

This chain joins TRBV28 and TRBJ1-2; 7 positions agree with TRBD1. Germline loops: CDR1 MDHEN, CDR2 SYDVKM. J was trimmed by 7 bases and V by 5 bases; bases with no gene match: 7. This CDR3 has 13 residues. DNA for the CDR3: TGTGCCAGCAGTCGACAGGGAATTGGTGGCTACACCTTC. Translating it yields CASSRQGIGGYTF.

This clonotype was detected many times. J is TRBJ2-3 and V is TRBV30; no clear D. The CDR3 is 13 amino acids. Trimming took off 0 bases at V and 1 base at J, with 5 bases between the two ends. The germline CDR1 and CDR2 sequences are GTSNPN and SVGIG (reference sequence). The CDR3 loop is CAWSVPGTDTQYF. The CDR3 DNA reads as TGTGCCTGGAGTGTACCGGGCACAGATACGCAGTATTTT.

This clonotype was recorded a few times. CDR3 protein: CASTHGGIAYEQYF. The CDR3 nucleotides read TGTGCCAGCACCCATGGCGGTATCGCCTACGAGCAGTACTTC. The chain recombines TRBV7-9 with TRBJ2-7; D call uncertain. This CDR3 has 14 amino acids. Germline CDR1 is SEHNR and CDR2 is FQNEAQ (reference sequence). The V end lost 7 bases, the J end lost 2 bases, and 15 bases lay between the germline ends.

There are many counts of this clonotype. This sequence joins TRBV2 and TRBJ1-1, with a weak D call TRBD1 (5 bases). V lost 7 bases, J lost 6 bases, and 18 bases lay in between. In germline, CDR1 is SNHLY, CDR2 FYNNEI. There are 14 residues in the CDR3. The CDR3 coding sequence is TGTGCCAGCACCGGGGGGTCCGGACGCGCTGAAGCTTTCTTT. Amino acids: CASTGGSGRAEAFF.

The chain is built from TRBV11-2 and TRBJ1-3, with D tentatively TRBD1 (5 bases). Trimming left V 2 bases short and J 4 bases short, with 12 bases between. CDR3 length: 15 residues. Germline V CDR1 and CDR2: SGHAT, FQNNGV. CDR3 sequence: CASSLKRGLGNTIYF. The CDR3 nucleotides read TGTGCCAGCAGCTTAAAACGGGGCCTCGGAAACACCATATATTTT.

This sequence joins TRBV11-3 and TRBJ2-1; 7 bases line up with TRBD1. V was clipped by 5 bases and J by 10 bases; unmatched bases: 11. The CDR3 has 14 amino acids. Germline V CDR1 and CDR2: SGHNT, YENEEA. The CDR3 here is CASSPQTGTSEQFF. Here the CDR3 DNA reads TGTGCCAGCAGCCCGCAGACAGGGACGTCCGAGCAGTTCTTC.

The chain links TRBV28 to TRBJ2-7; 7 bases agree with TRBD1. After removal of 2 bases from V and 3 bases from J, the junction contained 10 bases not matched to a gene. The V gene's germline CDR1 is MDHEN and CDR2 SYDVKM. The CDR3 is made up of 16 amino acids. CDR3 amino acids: CASSLEVGDSDYEQYF. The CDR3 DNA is TGTGCCAGCAGTTTAGAGGTTGGGGACAGCGACTACGAGCAGTACTTC.

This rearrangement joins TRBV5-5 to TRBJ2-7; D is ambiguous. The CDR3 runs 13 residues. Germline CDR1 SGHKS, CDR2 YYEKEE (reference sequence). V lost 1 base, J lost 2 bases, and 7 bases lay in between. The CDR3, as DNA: TGTGCCAGCAGCTTGACAGTGACCTACGAGCAGTACTTC. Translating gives CASSLTVTYEQYF.

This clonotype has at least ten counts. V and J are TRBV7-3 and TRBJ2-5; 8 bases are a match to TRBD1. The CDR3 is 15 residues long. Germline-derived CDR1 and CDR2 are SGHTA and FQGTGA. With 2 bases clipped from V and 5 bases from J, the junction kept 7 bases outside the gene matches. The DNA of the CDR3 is TGTGCCAGCAGCTTAGGGTCAGGGGGCCGGGAGACCCAGTACTTC. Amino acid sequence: CASSLGSGGRETQYF.

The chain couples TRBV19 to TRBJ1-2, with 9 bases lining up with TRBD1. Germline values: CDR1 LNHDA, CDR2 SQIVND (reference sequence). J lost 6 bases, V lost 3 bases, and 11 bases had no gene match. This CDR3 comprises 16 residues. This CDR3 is CASSIRPGQGIDGYTF. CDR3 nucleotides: TGTGCCAGTAGTATCCGACCGGGACAGGGAATAGATGGCTACACCTTC.

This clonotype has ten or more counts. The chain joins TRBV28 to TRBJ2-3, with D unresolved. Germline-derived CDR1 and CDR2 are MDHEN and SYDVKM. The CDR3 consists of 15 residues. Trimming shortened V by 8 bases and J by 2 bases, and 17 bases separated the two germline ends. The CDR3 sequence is CASGIPVDPTDTQYF. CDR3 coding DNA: TGTGCCAGCGGCATCCCGGTAGACCCCACAGATACGCAGTATTTT.

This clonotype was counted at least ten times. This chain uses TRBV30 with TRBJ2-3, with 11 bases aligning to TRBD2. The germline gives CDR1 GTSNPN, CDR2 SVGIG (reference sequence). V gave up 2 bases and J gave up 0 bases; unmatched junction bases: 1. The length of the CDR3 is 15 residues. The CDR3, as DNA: TGTGCCTGGAGTAGACTAGCGGGGAGCACAGATACGCAGTATTTT. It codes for CAWSRLAGSTDTQYF.

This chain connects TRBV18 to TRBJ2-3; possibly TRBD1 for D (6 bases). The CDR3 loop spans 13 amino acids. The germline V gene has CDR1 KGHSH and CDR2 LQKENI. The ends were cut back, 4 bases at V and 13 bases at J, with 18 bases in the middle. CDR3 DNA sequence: TGTGCCAGCTCACTACGCCCAACCCCAGGGGAGTATTTT. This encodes CASSLRPTPGEYF. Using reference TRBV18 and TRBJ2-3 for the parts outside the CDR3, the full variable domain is NAGVMQNPRHLVRRRGQEARLRCSPMKGHSHVYWYRQLPEEGLKFMVYLQKENIIDESGMPKERFSAEFPKEGPSILRIQQVVRGDSAAYFCASSLRPTPGEYFGPGTRLTVL.

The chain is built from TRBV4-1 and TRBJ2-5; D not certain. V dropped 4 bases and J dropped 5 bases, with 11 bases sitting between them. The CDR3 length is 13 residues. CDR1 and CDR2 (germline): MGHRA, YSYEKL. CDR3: CASSPGSFETQYF. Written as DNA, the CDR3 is TGCGCCAGCAGCCCAGGATCCTTTGAGACCCAGTACTTC.